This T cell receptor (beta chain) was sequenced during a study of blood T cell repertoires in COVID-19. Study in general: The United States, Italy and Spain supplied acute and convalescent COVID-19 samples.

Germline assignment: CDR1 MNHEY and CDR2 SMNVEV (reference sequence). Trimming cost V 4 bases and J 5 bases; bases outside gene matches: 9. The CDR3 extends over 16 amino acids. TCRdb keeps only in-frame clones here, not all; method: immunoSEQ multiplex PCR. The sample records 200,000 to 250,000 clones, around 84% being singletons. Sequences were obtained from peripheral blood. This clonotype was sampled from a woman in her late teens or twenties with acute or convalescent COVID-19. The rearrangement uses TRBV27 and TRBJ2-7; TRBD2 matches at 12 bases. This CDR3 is CASSSMTSGSGDEQYF. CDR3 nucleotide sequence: TGTGCCAGCAGTTCCATGACTAGCGGGAGCGGCGACGAGCAGTACTTC.